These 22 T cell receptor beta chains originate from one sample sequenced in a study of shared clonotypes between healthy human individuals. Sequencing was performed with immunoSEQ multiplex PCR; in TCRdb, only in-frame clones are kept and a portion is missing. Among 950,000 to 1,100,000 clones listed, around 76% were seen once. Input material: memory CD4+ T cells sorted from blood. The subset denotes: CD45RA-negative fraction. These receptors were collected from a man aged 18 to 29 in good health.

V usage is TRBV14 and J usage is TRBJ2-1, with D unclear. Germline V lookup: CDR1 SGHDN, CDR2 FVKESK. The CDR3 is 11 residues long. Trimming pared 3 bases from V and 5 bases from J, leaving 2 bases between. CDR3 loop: CASSQNNEQFF. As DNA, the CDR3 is TGTGCCAGCAGCCAGAACAATGAGCAGTTCTTC.

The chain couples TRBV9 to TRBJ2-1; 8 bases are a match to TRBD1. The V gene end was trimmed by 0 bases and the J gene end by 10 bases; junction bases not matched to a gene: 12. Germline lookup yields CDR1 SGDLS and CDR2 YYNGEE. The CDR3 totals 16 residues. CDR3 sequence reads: CASSVDSLGTGGEQFF. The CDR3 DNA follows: TGTGCCAGCAGCGTAGATTCGTTAGGGACAGGAGGGGAGCAGTTCTTC. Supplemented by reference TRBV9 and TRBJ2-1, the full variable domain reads DSGVTQTPKHLITATGQRVTLRCSPRSGDLSVYWYQQSLDQGLQFLIQYYNGEERAKGNILERFSAQQFPDLHSELNLSSLELGDSALYFCASSVDSLGTGGEQFFGPGTRLTVL.

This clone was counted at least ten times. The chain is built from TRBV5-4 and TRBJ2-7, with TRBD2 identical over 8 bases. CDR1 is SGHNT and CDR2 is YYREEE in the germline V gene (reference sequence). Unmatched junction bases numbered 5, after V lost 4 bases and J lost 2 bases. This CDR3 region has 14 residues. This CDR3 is CASSPSGGTYEQYF. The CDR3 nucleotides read TGTGCCAGCAGCCCCAGCGGGGGTACCTACGAGCAGTACTTC.

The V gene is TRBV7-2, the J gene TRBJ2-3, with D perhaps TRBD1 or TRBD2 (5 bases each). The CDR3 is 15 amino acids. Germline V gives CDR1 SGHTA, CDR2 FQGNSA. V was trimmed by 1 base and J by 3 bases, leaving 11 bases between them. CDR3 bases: TGTGCCAGCAGCTTAGGGGAGAAGGGGACAGATACGCAGTATTTT. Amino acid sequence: CASSLGEKGTDTQYF.

Written as DNA, the CDR3 is TGTGCCATCAGTGAGTCCAGGGGGGAGATCTCTGGAAACACCATATATTTT. Translated: CAISESRGEISGNTIYF. The V gene is TRBV10-3, the J gene TRBJ1-3, with 7 positions matching TRBD1. Germline-derived CDR1 and CDR2 are ENHRY and SYGVKD. The CDR3 covers 17 residues. Trimming removed 0 bases from V and 0 bases from J; junction bases left unmatched: 5.

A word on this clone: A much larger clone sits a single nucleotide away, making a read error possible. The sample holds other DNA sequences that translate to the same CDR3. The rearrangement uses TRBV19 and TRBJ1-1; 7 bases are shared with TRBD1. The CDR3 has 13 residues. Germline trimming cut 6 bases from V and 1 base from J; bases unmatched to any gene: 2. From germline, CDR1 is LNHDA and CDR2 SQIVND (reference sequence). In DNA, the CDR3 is TGTGCCAGTAGCCGGACAGGGAACACTGAAGCTTTCTTT. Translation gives CASSRTGNTEAFF.

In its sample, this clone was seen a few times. The CDR3 spells CASSSGTLNEKLFF. The CDR3 region has the DNA TGCGCCAGCAGCTCAGGGACCCTCAATGAAAAACTGTTTTTT. The rearrangement uses TRBV5-1 and TRBJ1-4; weak D call: TRBD1 (5 bases). The V end lost 3 bases, the J end lost 5 bases, and 11 bases lay between the germline ends. Germline CDR1 reads SGHRS; CDR2 reads YFSETQ. The CDR3 length is 14 residues.

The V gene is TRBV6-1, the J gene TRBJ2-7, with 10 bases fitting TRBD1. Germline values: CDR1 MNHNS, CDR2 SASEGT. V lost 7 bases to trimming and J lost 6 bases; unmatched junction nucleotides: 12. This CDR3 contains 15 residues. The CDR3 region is CASTIQEGQGGEQYF. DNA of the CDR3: TGTGCCAGCACGATTCAAGAAGGACAGGGGGGCGAGCAGTACTTC.

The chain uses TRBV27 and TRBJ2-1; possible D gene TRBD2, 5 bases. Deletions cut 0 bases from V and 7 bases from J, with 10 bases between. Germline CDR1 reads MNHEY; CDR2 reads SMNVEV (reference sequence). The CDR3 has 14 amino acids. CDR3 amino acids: CASSLSRVENEQFF. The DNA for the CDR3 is TGTGCCAGCAGTTTATCGCGGGTTGAAAATGAGCAGTTCTTC.

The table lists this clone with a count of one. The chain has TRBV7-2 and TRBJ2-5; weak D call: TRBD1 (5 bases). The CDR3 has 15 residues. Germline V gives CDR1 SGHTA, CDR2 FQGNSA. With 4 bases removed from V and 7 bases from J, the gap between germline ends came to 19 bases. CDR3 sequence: CASSSDSQRWGTQYF. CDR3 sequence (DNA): TGTGCCAGCAGCTCCGACAGCCAACGGTGGGGGACCCAGTACTTC.

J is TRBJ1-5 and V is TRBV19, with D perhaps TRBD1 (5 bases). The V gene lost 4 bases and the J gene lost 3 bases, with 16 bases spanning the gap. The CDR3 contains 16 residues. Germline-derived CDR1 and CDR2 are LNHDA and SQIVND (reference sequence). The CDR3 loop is CASSTLLGGDNQPQHF. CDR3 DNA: TGTGCCAGTAGTACCCTCCTGGGAGGGGACAATCAGCCCCAGCATTTT.

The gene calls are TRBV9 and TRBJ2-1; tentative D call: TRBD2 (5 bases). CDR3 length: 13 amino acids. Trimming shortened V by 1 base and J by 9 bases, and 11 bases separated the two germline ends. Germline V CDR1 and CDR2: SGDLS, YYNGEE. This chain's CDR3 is CASSVSVEGEQFF. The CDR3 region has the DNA TGTGCCAGCAGCGTAAGTGTCGAGGGTGAGCAGTTCTTC. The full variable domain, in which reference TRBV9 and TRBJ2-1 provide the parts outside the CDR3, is DSGVTQTPKHLITATGQRVTLRCSPRSGDLSVYWYQQSLDQGLQFLIQYYNGEERAKGNILERFSAQQFPDLHSELNLSSLELGDSALYFCASSVSVEGEQFFGPGTRLTVL.

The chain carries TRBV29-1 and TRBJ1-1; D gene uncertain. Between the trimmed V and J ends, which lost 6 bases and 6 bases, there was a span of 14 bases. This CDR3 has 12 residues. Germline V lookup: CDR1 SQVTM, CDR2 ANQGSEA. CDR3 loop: CSVSEAGAEAFF. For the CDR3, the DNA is TGCAGCGTATCAGAGGCCGGGGCTGAAGCTTTCTTT.

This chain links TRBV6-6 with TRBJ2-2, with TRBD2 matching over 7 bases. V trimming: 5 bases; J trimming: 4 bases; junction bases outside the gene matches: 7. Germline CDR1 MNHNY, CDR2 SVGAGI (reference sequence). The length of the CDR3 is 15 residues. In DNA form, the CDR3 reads TGTGCCAGCAGTCCCGTCGGGGGGACCACCGGGGAGCTGTTTTTT. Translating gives CASSPVGGTTGELFF.

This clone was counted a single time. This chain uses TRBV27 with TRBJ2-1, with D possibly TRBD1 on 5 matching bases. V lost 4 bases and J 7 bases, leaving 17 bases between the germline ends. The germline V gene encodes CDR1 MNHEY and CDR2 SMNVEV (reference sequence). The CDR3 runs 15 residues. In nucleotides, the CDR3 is TGTGCCAGCAGTTATGGCGCTTCTGGGGCTAATGAGCAGTTCTTC. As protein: CASSYGASGANEQFF.

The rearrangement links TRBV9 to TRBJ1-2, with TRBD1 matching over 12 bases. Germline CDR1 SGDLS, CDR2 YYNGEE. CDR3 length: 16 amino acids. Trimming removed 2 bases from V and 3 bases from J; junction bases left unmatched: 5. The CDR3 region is CASSVGQGARDYGYTF. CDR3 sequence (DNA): TGTGCCAGCAGCGTGGGACAGGGGGCGCGGGACTATGGCTACACCTTC.

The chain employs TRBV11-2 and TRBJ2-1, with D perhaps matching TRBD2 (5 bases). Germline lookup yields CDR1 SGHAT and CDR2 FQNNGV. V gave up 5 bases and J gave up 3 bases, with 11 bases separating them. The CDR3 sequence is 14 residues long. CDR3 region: CASSPRRDYNEQFF. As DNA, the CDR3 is TGTGCCAGCAGCCCTCGCCGGGACTACAATGAGCAGTTCTTC.

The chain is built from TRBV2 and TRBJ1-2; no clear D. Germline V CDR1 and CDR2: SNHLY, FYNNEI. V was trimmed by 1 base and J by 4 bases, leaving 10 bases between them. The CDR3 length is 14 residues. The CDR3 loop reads CASSEETTFYGYTF. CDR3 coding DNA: TGTGCCAGCAGTGAAGAAACCACCTTCTATGGCTACACCTTC. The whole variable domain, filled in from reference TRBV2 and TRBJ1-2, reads EPEVTQTPSHQVTQMGQEVILRCVPISNHLYFYWYRQILGQKVEFLVSFYNNEISEKSEIFDDQFSVERPDGSNFTLKIRSTKLEDSAMYFCASSEETTFYGYTFGSGTRLTVV.

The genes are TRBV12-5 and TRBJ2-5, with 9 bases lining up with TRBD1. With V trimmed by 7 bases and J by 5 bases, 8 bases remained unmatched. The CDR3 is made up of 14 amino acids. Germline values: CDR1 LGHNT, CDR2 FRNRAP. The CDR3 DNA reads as TGTGCTAGTGTTTGGACAGGGGAGACGGAGACCCAGTACTTC. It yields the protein CASVWTGETETQYF.

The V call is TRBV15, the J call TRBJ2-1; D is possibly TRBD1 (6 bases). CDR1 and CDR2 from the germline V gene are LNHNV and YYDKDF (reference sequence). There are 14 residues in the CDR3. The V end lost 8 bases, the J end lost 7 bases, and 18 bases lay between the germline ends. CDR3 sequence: CATQKGGSANEQFF. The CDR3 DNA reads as TGTGCCACCCAGAAAGGGGGTAGCGCGAATGAGCAGTTCTTC.

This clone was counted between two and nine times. The CDR3, as DNA: TGTGCCAGCAGCCAGCAGAGCTCTGGGGCCAACGTCCTGACTTTC. It is translated as CASSQQSSGANVLTF. The rearrangement uses TRBV7-9 and TRBJ2-6, with D uncertain. Germline assignment: CDR1 SEHNR and CDR2 FQNEAQ (reference sequence). This CDR3 has 15 amino acids. The V gene lost 5 bases and the J gene lost 0 bases, with 8 bases spanning the gap.

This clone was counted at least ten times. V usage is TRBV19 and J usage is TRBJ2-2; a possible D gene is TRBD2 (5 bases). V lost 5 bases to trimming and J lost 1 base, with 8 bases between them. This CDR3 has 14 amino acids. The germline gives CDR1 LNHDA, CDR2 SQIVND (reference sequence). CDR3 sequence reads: CASSRSVNTGELFF. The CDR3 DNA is TGTGCCAGTAGTCGTAGCGTGAACACCGGGGAGCTGTTTTTT.